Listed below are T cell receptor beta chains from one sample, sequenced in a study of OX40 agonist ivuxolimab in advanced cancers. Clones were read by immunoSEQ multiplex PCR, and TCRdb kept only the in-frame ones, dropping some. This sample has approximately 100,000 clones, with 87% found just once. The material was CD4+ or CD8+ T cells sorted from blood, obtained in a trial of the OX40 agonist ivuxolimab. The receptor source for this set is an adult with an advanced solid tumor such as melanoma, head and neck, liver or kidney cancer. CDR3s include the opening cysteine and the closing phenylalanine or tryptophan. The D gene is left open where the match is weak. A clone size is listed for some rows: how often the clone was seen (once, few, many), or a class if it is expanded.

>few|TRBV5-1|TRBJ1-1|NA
CASSLARGIKNTEAFF
TGCGCCAGCAGCTTGGCCAGGGGCATCAAGAACACTGAAGCTTTCTTT
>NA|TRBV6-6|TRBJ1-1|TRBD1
CASSRPGQGLPFF
TGTGCCAGCAGTCGACCGGGACAGGGTTTACCTTTCTTT
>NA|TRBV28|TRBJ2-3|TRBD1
CASRPGTGTDTQYF
TGTGCCAGCAGACCAGGGACAGGCACAGATACGCAGTATTTT
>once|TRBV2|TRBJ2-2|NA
CASNRVTGELFF
TGTGCCAGCAATCGGGTCACCGGGGAGCTGTTTTTT
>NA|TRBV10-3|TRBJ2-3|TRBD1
CAISRDRGGDTQYF
TGTGCCATCAGTCGGGACAGGGGAGGAGATACGCAGTATTTT
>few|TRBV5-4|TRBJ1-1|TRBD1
CASSLMTGRTEAFF
TGTGCCAGCAGCTTAATGACAGGGAGGACTGAAGCTTTCTTT
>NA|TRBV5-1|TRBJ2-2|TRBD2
CASSPTSANTGELFF
TGCGCCAGCAGCCCGACTAGCGCCAACACCGGGGAGCTGTTTTTT
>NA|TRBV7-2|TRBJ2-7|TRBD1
CASRRTGVKYEQYF
TGTGCCAGCAGGCGGACAGGGGTTAAGTACGAGCAGTACTTC
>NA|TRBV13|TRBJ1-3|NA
CASSRRRDGRSGNTIYF
TGTGCCAGCAGCCGTCGCCGGGACGGTCGATCTGGAAACACCATATATTTT
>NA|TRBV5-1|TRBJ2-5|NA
CASSLAVIETQYF
TGCGCCAGCAGCTTGGCCGTAATAGAGACCCAGTACTTC
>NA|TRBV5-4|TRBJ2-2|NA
CASSLNTGELFF
TGTGCCAGCAGCTTGAACACCGGGGAGCTGTTTTTT
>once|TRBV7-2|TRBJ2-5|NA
CASSLRKETQYF
TGTGCCAGCAGCTTACGGAAAGAGACCCAGTACTTC
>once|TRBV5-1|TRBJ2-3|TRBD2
CASSLGTSAADTQYF
TGCGCCAGCAGCTTAGGGACTAGTGCCGCAGATACGCAGTATTTT
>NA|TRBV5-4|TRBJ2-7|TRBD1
CASSRPGTGGGEQYF
TGTGCCAGCAGCCGCCCCGGGACAGGGGGCGGCGAGCAGTACTTC
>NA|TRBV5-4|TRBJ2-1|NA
CASSLQGPPGYNEQFF
TGTGCCAGCAGCTTGCAGGGCCCCCCGGGGTACAATGAGCAGTTCTTC
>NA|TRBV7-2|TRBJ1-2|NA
CASSLILAQSYGYTF
TGTGCCAGCAGCTTAATTCTCGCCCAGAGCTATGGCTACACCTTC
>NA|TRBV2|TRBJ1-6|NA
CASSELGGSPLHF
TGTGCCAGCAGTGAATTGGGGGGTTCACCCCTCCACTTT
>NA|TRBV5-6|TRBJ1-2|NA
CASTPRGEDGYTF
TGTGCCAGCACCCCGAGAGGGGAGGATGGCTACACCTTC
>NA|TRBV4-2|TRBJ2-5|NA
CASSQDMAQETQYF
TGTGCCAGCAGCCAAGACATGGCTCAAGAGACCCAGTACTTC
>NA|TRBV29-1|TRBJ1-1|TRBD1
CSVNRGEGLTAEAFF
TGCAGCGTAAACAGGGGGGAAGGCCTTACGGCTGAAGCTTTCTTT
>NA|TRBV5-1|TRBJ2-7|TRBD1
CASSLGTGGYEQYF
TGCGCCAGCAGCTTGGGGACAGGGGGATACGAGCAGTACTTC
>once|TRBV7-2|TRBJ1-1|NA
CASSLDSSAEAFF
TGTGCCAGCAGCTTAGATAGCTCCGCTGAAGCTTTCTTT
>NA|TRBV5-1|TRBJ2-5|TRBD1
CASKRTGQETQYF
TGCGCCAGCAAGAGGACAGGGCAAGAGACCCAGTACTTC
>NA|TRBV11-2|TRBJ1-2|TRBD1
CASSPGQGNYGYTF
TGTGCCAGCAGCCCTGGACAGGGAAACTATGGCTACACCTTC
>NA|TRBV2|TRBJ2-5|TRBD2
CASRSGGGVETQYF
TGTGCCAGCAGGTCGGGAGGGGGTGTGGAGACCCAGTACTTC
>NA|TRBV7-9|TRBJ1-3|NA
CAYPGGAGNTIYF
TGTGCCTACCCCGGAGGTGCTGGAAACACCATATATTTT
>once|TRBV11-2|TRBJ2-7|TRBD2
CASSSLAGGPGNEQYF
TGTGCCAGCAGCTCTTTAGCGGGGGGGCCTGGGAACGAGCAGTACTTC
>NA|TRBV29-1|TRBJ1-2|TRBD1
CSVGDSNYGYTF
TGCAGCGTGGGGGACAGCAACTATGGCTACACCTTC
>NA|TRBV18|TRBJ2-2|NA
CASSLGGPSTGELFF
TGTGCCAGCTCACTAGGGGGACCCAGCACCGGGGAGCTGTTTTTT
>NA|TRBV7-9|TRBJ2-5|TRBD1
CASSPSPGQGRLETQYF
TGTGCCAGCAGCCCCTCCCCAGGACAGGGCAGATTGGAGACCCAGTACTTC
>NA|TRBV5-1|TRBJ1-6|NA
CASSPEPGGNSPLHF
TGCGCCAGCAGCCCCGAGCCGGGAGGAAATTCACCCCTCCACTTT
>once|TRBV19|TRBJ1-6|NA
CASSDSTGNYNSPLHF
TGTGCCAGTAGCGATTCCACAGGAAACTATAATTCACCCCTCCACTTT